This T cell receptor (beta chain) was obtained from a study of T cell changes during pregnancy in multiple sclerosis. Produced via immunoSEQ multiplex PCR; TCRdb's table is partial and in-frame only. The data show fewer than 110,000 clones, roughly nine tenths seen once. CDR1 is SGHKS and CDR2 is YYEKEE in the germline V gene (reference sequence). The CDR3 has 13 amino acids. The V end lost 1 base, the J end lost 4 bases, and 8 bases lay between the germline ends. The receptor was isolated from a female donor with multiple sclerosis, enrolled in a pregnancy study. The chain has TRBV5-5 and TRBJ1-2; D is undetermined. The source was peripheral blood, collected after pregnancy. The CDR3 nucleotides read TGTGCCAGCAGCTTGTTAGTCGCCTATGGCTACACCTTC. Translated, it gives CASSLLVAYGYTF.